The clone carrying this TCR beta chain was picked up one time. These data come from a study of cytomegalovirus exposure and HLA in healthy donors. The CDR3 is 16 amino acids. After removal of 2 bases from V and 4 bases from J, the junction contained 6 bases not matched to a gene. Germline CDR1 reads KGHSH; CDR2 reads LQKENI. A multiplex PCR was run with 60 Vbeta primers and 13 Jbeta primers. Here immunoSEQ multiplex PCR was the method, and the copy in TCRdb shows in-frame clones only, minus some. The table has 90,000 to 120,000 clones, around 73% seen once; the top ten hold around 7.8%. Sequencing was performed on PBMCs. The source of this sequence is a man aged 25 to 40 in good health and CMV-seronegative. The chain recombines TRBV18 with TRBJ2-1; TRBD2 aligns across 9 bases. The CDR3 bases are TGTGCCAGCTCACCAAGTGGCGGGAGGGCATACAATGAGCAGTTCTTC. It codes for CASSPSGGRAYNEQFF.